This TCR beta chain was sequenced for a study of blood T cell repertoires in COVID-19. For the study at large: The cDNA or gDNA used as material had been derived from T cells, B-cell-depleted T cells, or PBMCs.

The CDR3 runs 17 residues. The germline gives CDR1 SNHLY, CDR2 FYNNEI. Germline trimming cut 7 bases from V and 4 bases from J; bases unmatched to any gene: 17. This study enrolled people aged roughly 18 to 100 from 20 to 25 US geographic areas. Participants' reported clinical history set cohort assignment. Per the original data handling: The authors estimated nucleated cell counts from reference gene primer amplification. Libraries were prepared by immunoSEQ multiplex PCR; TCRdb keeps only in-frame clonotypes and omits some of them. That table supplies the V and J calls and clone size; D and trimming were determined from the DNA. The sample includes 200,000 to 250,000 clones, about nine tenths of them seen just once.

Specimen: PBMCs or T cells enriched from blood (not recorded which). The sequence derives from a woman aged 25 to 45 with acute COVID-19. The V call is TRBV2, the J call TRBJ2-5; 8 bases fit TRBD1. The CDR3 loop is CASIIPLDRDDTETQYF. CDR3 DNA: TGTGCCAGCATTATCCCTCTGGACAGGGACGACACAGAGACCCAGTACTTC.